This T cell receptor (beta chain) stems from a study of T cell responses to AZD1222 COVID-19 vaccine. Study-wide points: Females made up more of the donors, who were largely white British, and clonal diversity may have come out too low. Nearly half of spike-specific TCRs reportedly target unmutated variant regions.

A remark on this clone: The antigen is unknown.

The data were produced by immunoSEQ multiplex PCR, yet TCRdb's version contains in-frame clones alone and is incomplete. The table lists 140,000 to 150,000 clones, more than 85% of them singletons. Between the trimmed V and J ends, which lost 8 bases and 1 base, there was a span of 20 bases. CDR3 length: 15 amino acids. Germline V gene sequence: CDR1 SQVTM, CDR2 ANQGSEA. The rearrangement uses TRBV29-1 and TRBJ1-1; the D is unclear. The starting material was peripheral blood, obtained after recovery from COVID-19. The clonotype was recovered from an adult who had recovered from COVID-19. The CDR3, as DNA: TGCAGCTCTGGGAGGAAGGCCGGAACGAACACTGAAGCTTTCTTT. It translates to CSSGRKAGTNTEAFF.